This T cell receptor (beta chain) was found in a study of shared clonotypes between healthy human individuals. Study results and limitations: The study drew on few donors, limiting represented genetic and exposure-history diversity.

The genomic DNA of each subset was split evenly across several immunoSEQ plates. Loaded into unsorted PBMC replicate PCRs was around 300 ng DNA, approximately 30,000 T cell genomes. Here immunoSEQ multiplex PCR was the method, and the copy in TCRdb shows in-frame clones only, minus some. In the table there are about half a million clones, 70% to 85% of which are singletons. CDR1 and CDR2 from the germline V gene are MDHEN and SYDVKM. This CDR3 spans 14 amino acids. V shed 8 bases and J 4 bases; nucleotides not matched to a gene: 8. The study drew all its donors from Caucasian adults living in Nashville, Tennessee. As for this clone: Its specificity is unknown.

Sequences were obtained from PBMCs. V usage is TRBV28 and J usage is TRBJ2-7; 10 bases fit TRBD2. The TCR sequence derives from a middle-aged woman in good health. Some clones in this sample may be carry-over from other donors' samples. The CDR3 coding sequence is TGTGCCAGCGGTCTAGCGGGAGAGGTTTACGAGCAGTACTTC. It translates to CASGLAGEVYEQYF. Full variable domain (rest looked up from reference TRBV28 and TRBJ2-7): DVKVTQSSRYLVKRTGEKVFLECVQDMDHENMFWYRQDPGLGLRLIYFSYDVKMKEKGDIPEGYSVSREKKERFSLILESASTNQTSMYLCASGLAGEVYEQYFGPGTRLTVT.